This T cell receptor beta chain was captured in a study of blood T cell repertoires in COVID-19. Study summary: COVID-19 samples, acute and convalescent, were from the United States, Italy and Spain. PBMCs, B-cell-depleted T cells, or T cells were the source of the cDNA or gDNA that made up the material.

Between the trimmed V and J ends, which lost 4 bases and 0 bases, there was a span of 6 bases. This CDR3 is 13 amino acids long. The V gene's germline CDR1 is LNHDA and CDR2 SQIVND (reference sequence). TCRdb keeps only in-frame clones here, not all; method: immunoSEQ multiplex PCR. The repertoire includes some 30,000 clones, roughly nine tenths of them detected once, and roughly 3.9% sits in the top ten. The sequence was collected from a human donor in a cohort sampled during active COVID-19. The chain combines TRBV19 with TRBJ1-1; D may be TRBD1 (5 bases). Sample: peripheral blood. CDR3 sequence (DNA): TGTGCCAGTAGTACAGGGTTGAACACTGAAGCTTTCTTT. Translated, it gives CASSTGLNTEAFF.